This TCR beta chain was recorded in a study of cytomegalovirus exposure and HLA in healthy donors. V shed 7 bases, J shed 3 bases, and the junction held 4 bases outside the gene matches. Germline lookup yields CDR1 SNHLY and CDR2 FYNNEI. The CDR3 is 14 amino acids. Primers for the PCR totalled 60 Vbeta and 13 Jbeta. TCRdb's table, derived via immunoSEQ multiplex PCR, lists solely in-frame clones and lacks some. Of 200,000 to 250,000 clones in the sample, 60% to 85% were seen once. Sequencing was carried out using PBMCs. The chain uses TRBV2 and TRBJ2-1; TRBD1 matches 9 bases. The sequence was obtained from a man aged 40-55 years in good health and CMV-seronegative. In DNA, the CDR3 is TGTGCCAGCATGGAGGGACAGGGCTACAATGAGCAGTTCTTC. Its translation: CASMEGQGYNEQFF.